This TCR beta chain was documented in a study of cytomegalovirus exposure and HLA in healthy donors. Study results and caveats: Earlier analysis looked at TCR beta V segments, and most were productive about 87% or about 30% of the time. A later analysis revealed that TCR association rates differed between HLA loci, peaking at DRB1 and bottoming out at HLA-C.

Germline trimming cut 6 bases from V and 7 bases from J; bases unmatched to any gene: 7. Germline V lookup: CDR1 LNHDA, CDR2 SQIVND (reference sequence). This CDR3 is built from 14 residues. PCR used 60 Vbeta primers and 13 Jbeta primers. Assay used: immunoSEQ multiplex PCR; TCRdb lists only in-frame clones, some missing. The repertoire consists of around 150,000 clones, with 87% occurring once and the leading ten covering roughly 5%. With respect to this clone: Its antigen is unidentified.

The origin of this receptor is a woman younger than 45 in good health and CMV-seronegative. Specimen: PBMCs. The V gene is TRBV19, the J gene TRBJ1-4; 8 nucleotides match TRBD1. This CDR3 reads CASSSGGAREKLFF. In DNA, the CDR3 is TGTGCCAGTAGCTCAGGGGGCGCGCGTGAAAAACTGTTTTTT.